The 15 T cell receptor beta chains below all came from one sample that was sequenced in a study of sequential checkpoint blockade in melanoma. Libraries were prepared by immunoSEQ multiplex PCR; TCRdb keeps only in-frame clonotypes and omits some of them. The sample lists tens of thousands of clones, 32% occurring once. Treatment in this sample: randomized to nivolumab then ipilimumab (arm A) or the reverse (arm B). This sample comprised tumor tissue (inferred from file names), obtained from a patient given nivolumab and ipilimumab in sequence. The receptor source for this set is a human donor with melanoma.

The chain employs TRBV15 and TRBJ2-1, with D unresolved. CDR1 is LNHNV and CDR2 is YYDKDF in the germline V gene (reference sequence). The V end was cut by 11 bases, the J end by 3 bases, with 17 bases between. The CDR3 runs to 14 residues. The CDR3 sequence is CASEDSRNYNEQFF. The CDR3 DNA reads TGTGCCTCCGAGGATTCGCGGAACTACAATGAGCAGTTCTTC.

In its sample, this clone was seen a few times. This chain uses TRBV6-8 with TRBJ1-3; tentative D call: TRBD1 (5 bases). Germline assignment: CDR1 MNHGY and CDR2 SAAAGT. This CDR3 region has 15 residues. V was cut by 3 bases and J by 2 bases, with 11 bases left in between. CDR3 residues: CASSYGQGPGNTIYF. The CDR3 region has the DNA TGTGCCAGCAGTTATGGGCAGGGCCCTGGAAACACCATATATTTT.

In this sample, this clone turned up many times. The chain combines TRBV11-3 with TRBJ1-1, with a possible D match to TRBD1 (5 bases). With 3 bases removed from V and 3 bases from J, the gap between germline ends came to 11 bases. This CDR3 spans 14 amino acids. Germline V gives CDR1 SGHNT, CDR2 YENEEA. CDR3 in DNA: TGTGCCAGCAGCTTTTGGGGGAGGGACACTGAAGCTTTCTTT. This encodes CASSFWGRDTEAFF.

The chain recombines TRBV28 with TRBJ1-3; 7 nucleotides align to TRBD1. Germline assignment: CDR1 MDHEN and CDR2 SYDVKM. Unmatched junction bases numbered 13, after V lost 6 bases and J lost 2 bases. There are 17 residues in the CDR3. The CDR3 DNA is TGTGCCAGCAGCACTAACTGGGACAGCTACCCTGGAAACACCATATATTTT. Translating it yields CASSTNWDSYPGNTIYF.

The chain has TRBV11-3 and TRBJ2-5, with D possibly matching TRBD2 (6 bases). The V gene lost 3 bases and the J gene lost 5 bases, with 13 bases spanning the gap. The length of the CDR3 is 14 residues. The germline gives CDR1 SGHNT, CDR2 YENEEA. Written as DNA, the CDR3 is TGTGCCAGCAGCTTGGTTTCGGGGGTCGAGACCCAGTACTTC. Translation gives CASSLVSGVETQYF.

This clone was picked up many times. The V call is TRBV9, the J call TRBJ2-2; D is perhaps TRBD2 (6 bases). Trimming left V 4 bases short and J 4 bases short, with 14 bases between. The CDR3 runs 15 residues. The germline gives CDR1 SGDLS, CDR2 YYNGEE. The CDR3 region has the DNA TGTGCCAGCAGCCCGGGGGACTCAGTCACCGGGGAGCTGTTTTTT. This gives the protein CASSPGDSVTGELFF.

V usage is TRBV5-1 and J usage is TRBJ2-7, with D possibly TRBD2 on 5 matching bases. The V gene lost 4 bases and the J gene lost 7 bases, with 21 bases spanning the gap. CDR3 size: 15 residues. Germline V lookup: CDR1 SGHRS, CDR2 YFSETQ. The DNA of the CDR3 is TGCGCCAGCAGCCCCTCGGGAAAAGCCTACGAGGAGCAGTACTTC. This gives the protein CASSPSGKAYEEQYF.

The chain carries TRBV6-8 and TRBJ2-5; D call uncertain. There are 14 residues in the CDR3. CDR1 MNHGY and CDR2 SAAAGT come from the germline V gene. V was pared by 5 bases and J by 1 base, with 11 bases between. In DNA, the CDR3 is TGTGCCAGCAGTGATGGGCAGGTCCAAGAGACCCAGTACTTC. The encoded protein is CASSDGQVQETQYF.

CDR3 in DNA: TGTGCCAGCAGCTTACACCAGGGCCCCTCCTACGAGCAGTACTTC. Amino acid sequence: CASSLHQGPSYEQYF. The chain has TRBV7-7 and TRBJ2-7; possible D gene TRBD1, 5 bases. Trimming removed 2 bases at V and 0 bases at J, with 11 bases between. The CDR3 runs to 15 residues. Germline V gene lookup returns CDR1 SSHAT and CDR2 FNYEAQ (reference sequence).

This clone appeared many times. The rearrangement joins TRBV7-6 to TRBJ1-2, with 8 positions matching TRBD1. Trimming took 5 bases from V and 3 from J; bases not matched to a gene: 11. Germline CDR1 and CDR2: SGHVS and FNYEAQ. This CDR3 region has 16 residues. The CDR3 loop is CASSLPWTGNDYGYTF. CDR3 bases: TGTGCCAGCAGCCTTCCCTGGACAGGGAATGACTATGGCTACACCTTC.

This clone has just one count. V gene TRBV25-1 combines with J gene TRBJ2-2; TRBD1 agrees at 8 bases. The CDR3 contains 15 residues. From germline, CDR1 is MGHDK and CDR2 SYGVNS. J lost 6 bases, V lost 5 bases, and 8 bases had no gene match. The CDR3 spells CASSIQDRVAGELFF. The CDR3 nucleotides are TGTGCCAGCAGTATTCAGGACAGGGTTGCCGGGGAGCTGTTTTTT.

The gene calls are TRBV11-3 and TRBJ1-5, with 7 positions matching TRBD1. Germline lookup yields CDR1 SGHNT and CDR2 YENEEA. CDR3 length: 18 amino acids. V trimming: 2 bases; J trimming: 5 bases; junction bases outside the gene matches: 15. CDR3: CASSLKVVDRELHQPQHF. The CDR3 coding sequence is TGTGCCAGCAGCTTAAAGGTAGTCGACAGGGAGTTACATCAGCCCCAGCATTTT.

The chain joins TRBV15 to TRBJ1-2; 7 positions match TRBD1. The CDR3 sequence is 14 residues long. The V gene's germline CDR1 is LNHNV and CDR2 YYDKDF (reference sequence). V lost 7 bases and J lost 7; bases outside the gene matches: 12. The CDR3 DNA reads TGTGCCACCAAGACACAGGGGCTCGAAAGTGGCTACACCTTC. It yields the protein CATKTQGLESGYTF. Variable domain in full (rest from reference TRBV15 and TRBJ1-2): DAMVIQNPRYQVTQFGKPVTLSCSQTLNHNVMYWYQQKSSQAPKLLFHYYDKDFNNEADTPDNFQSRRPNTSFCFLDIRSPGLGDTAMYLCATKTQGLESGYTFGSGTRLTVV.

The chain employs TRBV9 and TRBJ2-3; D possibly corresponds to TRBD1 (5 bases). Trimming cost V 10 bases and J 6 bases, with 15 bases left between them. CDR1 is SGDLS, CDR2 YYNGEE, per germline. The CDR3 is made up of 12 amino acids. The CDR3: CAGAGPADTQYF. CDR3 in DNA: TGTGCCGGGGCCGGCCCCGCGGATACGCAGTATTTT.

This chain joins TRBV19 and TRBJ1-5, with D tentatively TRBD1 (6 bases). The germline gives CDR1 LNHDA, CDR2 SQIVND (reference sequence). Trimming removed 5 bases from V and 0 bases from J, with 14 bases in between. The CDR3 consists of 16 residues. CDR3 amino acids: CASSPRTVYSNQPQHF. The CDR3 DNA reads TGTGCCAGTAGTCCCCGGACAGTTTATAGCAATCAGCCCCAGCATTTT. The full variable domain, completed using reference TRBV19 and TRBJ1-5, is DGGITQSPKYLFRKEGQNVTLSCEQNLNHDAMYWYRQDPGQGLRLIYYSQIVNDFQKGDIAEGYSVSREKKESFPLTVTSAQKNPTAFYLCASSPRTVYSNQPQHFGDGTRLSIL.